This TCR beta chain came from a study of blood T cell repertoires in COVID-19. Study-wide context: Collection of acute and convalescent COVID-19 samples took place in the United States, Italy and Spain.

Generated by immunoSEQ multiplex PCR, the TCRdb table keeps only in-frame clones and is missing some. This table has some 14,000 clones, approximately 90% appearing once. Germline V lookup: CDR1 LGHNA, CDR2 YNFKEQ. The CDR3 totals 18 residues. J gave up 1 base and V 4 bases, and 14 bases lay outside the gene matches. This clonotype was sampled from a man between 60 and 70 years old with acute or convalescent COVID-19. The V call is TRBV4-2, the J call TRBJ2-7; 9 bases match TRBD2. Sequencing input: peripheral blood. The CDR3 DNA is TGTGCCAGCAGCCCGCCCAGAGAGACTAGCGGCCAATCCTACGAGCAGTACTTC. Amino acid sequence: CASSPPRETSGQSYEQYF.